These 25 T cell receptor beta chains were sequenced from one sample in a study of OX40 agonist ivuxolimab in advanced cancers. The library came from the immunoSEQ multiplex PCR assay. TCRdb took this table from immuneACCESS and kept in-frame rearrangements with V and J called. Such tables lack part of the clones; where checked against another copy, unresolved V genes explain under half of the gap, and the rest is unexplained. Across this sample there are around 35,000 clones, with approximately 81% seen only once. The ten largest make up about 13% of the sample. The input for sequencing was CD4+ or CD8+ T cells sorted from blood, taken in a trial of the OX40 agonist ivuxolimab. The receptors here all came from an adult with an advanced solid tumor such as melanoma, head and neck, liver or kidney cancer.

The rearrangement joins TRBV5-1 to TRBJ1-1; the match to TRBD1 covers 8 bases. The V gene end was trimmed by 0 bases and the J gene end by 4 bases; junction bases not matched to a gene: 2. The CDR3 spans 14 residues. From germline, CDR1 is SGHRS and CDR2 YFSETQ. The CDR3 region has the DNA TGCGCCAGCAGCTTGGATACAGGGGGCACTGAAGCTTTCTTT. This translates into CASSLDTGGTEAFF.

This clone was found once. The V and J genes are TRBV20-1 and TRBJ1-1; D not resolved. This CDR3 spans 11 amino acids. Per the germline V gene, CDR1 is DFQATT and CDR2 is SNEGSKA (reference sequence). V dropped 3 bases and J dropped 3 bases, with 5 bases sitting between them. The CDR3 DNA reads TGCAGTGCTAGCGCAGACACTGAAGCTTTCTTT. It translates to CSASADTEAFF.

The chain has TRBV15 and TRBJ2-5, with 8 bases aligning to TRBD2. Trimming cost V 1 base and J 9 bases; bases outside gene matches: 1. CDR3 size: 12 residues. The V gene's germline CDR1 is LNHNV and CDR2 YYDKDF (reference sequence). The CDR3 nucleotides read TGTGCCACCAGCAGAGCGGGGGGGGCCCAGTACTTC. It is translated as CATSRAGGAQYF. The complete variable domain, with remaining parts taken from reference TRBV15 and TRBJ2-5, reads DAMVIQNPRYQVTQFGKPVTLSCSQTLNHNVMYWYQQKSSQAPKLLFHYYDKDFNNEADTPDNFQSRRPNTSFCFLDIRSPGLGDTAMYLCATSRAGGAQYFGPGTRLLVL.

The chain links TRBV5-1 to TRBJ2-1; TRBD2 agrees at 16 bases. This CDR3 has 20 residues. V was pared by 0 bases and J by 4 bases, with 10 bases of the junction left unmatched. Germline CDR1 and CDR2: SGHRS and YFSETQ. The CDR3, as DNA: TGCGCCAGCAGCTTGGCGGGACTAGCGGGAGGGCCTAATCGGTACAATGAGCAGTTCTTC. This codes for CASSLAGLAGGPNRYNEQFF.

This chain uses TRBV7-3 with TRBJ1-6; D might be TRBD1 (5 bases). V dropped 1 base and J dropped 8 bases, with 12 bases sitting between them. Germline CDR1 and CDR2: SGHTA and FQGTGA. The CDR3 totals 15 residues. The CDR3 bases are TGTGCCAGCAGCTTAATCGGGGGGAGAGATTCACCCCTCCACTTT. Translated: CASSLIGGRDSPLHF.

V is TRBV10-3 and J is TRBJ2-7, with D possibly TRBD2 on 6 matching bases. This CDR3 region has 13 residues. Germline V CDR1 and CDR2: ENHRY, SYGVKD. V lost 9 bases to trimming and J lost 0 bases, with 12 bases between them. The CDR3 reads CAIGTPASYEQYF. CDR3 in DNA: TGTGCCATTGGGACTCCCGCCTCCTACGAGCAGTACTTC.

V gene TRBV14 combines with J gene TRBJ2-3, with D perhaps TRBD1 (8 bases). Per germline, CDR1 SGHDN and CDR2 FVKESK. With 2 bases removed from V and 2 bases from J, the gap between germline ends came to 11 bases. This CDR3 has 15 amino acids. CDR3 sequence: CASSQTGGATDTQYF. In DNA, the CDR3 is TGTGCCAGCAGCCAAACAGGGGGGGCCACAGATACGCAGTATTTT.

This rearrangement joins TRBV6-6 to TRBJ1-1; no definite D call. Germline V gene sequence: CDR1 MNHNY, CDR2 SVGAGI (reference sequence). This CDR3 comprises 14 residues. V shed 2 bases and J shed 1 base, with 8 bases lying between them. For the CDR3, the DNA is TGTGCCAGCAGTTACGGAAACACGAACACTGAAGCTTTCTTT. Translation: CASSYGNTNTEAFF.

The CDR3: CASSGTGTYEQYF. The CDR3 DNA reads as TGCGCCAGCAGTGGGACAGGGACGTACGAGCAGTACTTC. V usage is TRBV5-1 and J usage is TRBJ2-7, with 9 bases that match TRBD1. Germline assignment: CDR1 SGHRS and CDR2 YFSETQ. The trim removed 5 bases at V and 4 bases at J, leaving 4 bases unmatched. This CDR3 is 13 amino acids long.

This sequence joins TRBV4-2 and TRBJ2-3; 13 nucleotides line up with TRBD2. From germline, CDR1 is LGHNA and CDR2 YNFKEQ. CDR3 length: 17 amino acids. J was trimmed by 6 bases and V by 3 bases; bases with no gene match: 9. CDR3 loop: CASSQSRLAGGGDTQYF. The CDR3 coding sequence is TGTGCCAGCAGCCAGTCACGACTAGCGGGGGGAGGGGATACGCAGTATTTT.

This chain uses TRBV7-2 with TRBJ2-1; 9 bases agree with TRBD2. The CDR3 extends over 15 amino acids. Germline CDR1 SGHTA, CDR2 FQGNSA. V gave up 5 bases and J gave up 4 bases; unmatched junction bases: 6. CDR3 DNA: TGTGCCAGCAGCCAGAGCGGGAGGAATTACAATGAGCAGTTCTTC. Translated: CASSQSGRNYNEQFF.

The V gene is TRBV11-2, the J gene TRBJ2-6; possibly TRBD1 for D (6 bases). This CDR3 comprises 16 residues. CDR1 and CDR2 from the germline V gene are SGHAT and FQNNGV. The ends were cut back, 5 bases at V and 4 bases at J, with 15 bases in the middle. In DNA form, the CDR3 reads TGTGCCAGCAGCCCAACCCCAGGGGAGGGGGCCAACGTCCTGACTTTC. This codes for CASSPTPGEGANVLTF.

The chain carries TRBV28 and TRBJ1-1; TRBD1 might be the D (5 bases). Germline loops: CDR1 MDHEN, CDR2 SYDVKM. This CDR3 is built from 15 residues. Trimming stripped 4 bases from V and 4 bases from J, with 16 bases between. As DNA, the CDR3 is TGTGCCAGCAGTTCTGGGGGAGGAGACTTCACTGAAGCTTTCTTT. It yields the protein CASSSGGGDFTEAFF.

Points on this clone: Sequence at one end of the junction differs from germline and may be a read error. The genes are TRBV7-3 and TRBJ1-1; D may be TRBD1 (5 bases). Germline lookup yields CDR1 SGHTA and CDR2 FQGTGA. The CDR3 length is 13 residues. CDR3 sequence: CASSFREDTKAFF. The CDR3 DNA reads as TGTGCCAGCAGCTTCAGGGAGGACACTAAAGCTTTCTTT.

This chain joins TRBV11-2 and TRBJ2-1; D unresolved. Trimming pared 3 bases from V and 5 bases from J, leaving 5 bases between. The CDR3 is 12 amino acids. Germline CDR1 and CDR2: SGHAT and FQNNGV. This CDR3 reads CASSFSHNEQFF. CDR3 nucleotide sequence: TGTGCCAGCAGCTTTTCCCACAATGAGCAGTTCTTC.

J is TRBJ1-5 and V is TRBV18; TRBD1 is a possible D gene (5 bases). The CDR3 runs to 16 residues. CDR1 is KGHSH and CDR2 is LQKENI in the germline V gene. V gave up 2 bases and J gave up 7 bases, with 18 bases separating them. This CDR3 reads CASSPTSGTLGQPQHF. DNA for the CDR3: TGTGCCAGCTCACCAACTTCCGGGACCTTGGGGCAGCCCCAGCATTTT. Using reference TRBV18 and TRBJ1-5 for the parts outside the CDR3, the full variable domain is NAGVMQNPRHLVRRRGQEARLRCSPMKGHSHVYWYRQLPEEGLKFMVYLQKENIIDESGMPKERFSAEFPKEGPSILRIQQVVRGDSAAYFCASSPTSGTLGQPQHFGDGTRLSIL.

This clone showed up just a few times. The chain joins TRBV30 to TRBJ1-1, with D unresolved. Germline assignment: CDR1 GTSNPN and CDR2 SVGIG (reference sequence). V was trimmed by 0 bases and J by 3 bases, leaving 14 bases between them. The CDR3 is 15 amino acids. The CDR3 is CAWSVWEGGHTEAFF. Written as DNA, the CDR3 is TGTGCCTGGAGTGTTTGGGAGGGTGGGCACACTGAAGCTTTCTTT.

The chain links TRBV7-9 to TRBJ1-2; D unclear. V lost 3 bases to trimming and J lost 3 bases, with 2 bases between them. Germline-derived CDR1 and CDR2 are SEHNR and FQNEAQ (reference sequence). The CDR3 runs to 11 residues. The CDR3 loop is CASSFYYGYTF. As DNA, the CDR3 is TGTGCCAGCAGCTTCTACTATGGCTACACCTTC.

V is TRBV28 and J is TRBJ1-3; D gene ambiguous. V was clipped by 8 bases and J by 0 bases, with 14 bases between them. This CDR3 is built from 15 residues. Germline V CDR1 and CDR2: MDHEN, SYDVKM. The CDR3 nucleotides read TGTGCCAGCGTTGCGCACGGCAGCTCTGGAAACACCATATATTTT. It codes for CASVAHGSSGNTIYF.

The chain has TRBV2 and TRBJ1-1, with 7 bases fitting TRBD1. The CDR3 consists of 14 residues. Trimming cost V 6 bases and J 5 bases; bases outside gene matches: 9. Germline lookup yields CDR1 SNHLY and CDR2 FYNNEI. CDR3 sequence: CASRVQGRGTEAFF. CDR3 coding DNA: TGTGCCAGCAGGGTACAGGGGCGAGGGACTGAAGCTTTCTTT. Using reference TRBV2 and TRBJ1-1 for the parts outside the CDR3, the full variable domain is EPEVTQTPSHQVTQMGQEVILRCVPISNHLYFYWYRQILGQKVEFLVSFYNNEISEKSEIFDDQFSVERPDGSNFTLKIRSTKLEDSAMYFCASRVQGRGTEAFFGQGTRLTVV.

This chain uses TRBV4-2 with TRBJ2-3, with 8 bases fitting TRBD2. This CDR3 spans 17 amino acids. J gave up 0 bases and V 4 bases, and 9 bases lay outside the gene matches. Germline values: CDR1 LGHNA, CDR2 YNFKEQ. The CDR3 spells CASSPKTGGMSTDTQYF. DNA of the CDR3: TGTGCCAGCAGCCCGAAAACGGGGGGGATGAGCACAGATACGCAGTATTTT.

CDR3 in amino acids: CASRYPSWGEDHTEAFF. The CDR3, as DNA: TGTGCCAGCAGGTACCCATCTTGGGGCGAGGATCACACTGAAGCTTTCTTT. The chain has TRBV28 and TRBJ1-1; possible D gene TRBD1, 5 bases. V was shortened by 6 bases and J by 3 bases, with 23 bases between the two germline ends. The CDR3 sequence is 17 residues long. The V gene's germline CDR1 is MDHEN and CDR2 SYDVKM. Together with reference TRBV28 and TRBJ1-1, the CDR3 gives the full variable domain: DVKVTQSSRYLVKRTGEKVFLECVQDMDHENMFWYRQDPGLGLRLIYFSYDVKMKEKGDIPEGYSVSREKKERFSLILESASTNQTSMYLCASRYPSWGEDHTEAFFGQGTRLTVV.

V and J are TRBV18 and TRBJ2-7; possibly TRBD1 or TRBD2 for D (5 bases each). Looked up from germline, CDR1 is KGHSH and CDR2 is LQKENI. This CDR3 region has 16 residues. V lost 4 bases to trimming and J lost 7 bases, with 23 bases between them. The CDR3 protein is CASSRDFWDLRWEQYF. DNA of the CDR3: TGTGCCAGCTCACGCGACTTCTGGGACCTTCGCTGGGAGCAGTACTTC.

The genes are TRBV7-6 and TRBJ2-1; 10 bases match TRBD2. Germline CDR1 reads SGHVS; CDR2 reads FNYEAQ. This CDR3 has 17 residues. V shed 5 bases, J shed 5 bases, and the junction held 12 bases outside the gene matches. The CDR3 DNA follows: TGTGCCAGCAGCAGACCTAGCGGGAGTAACCAGGACAATGAGCAGTTCTTC. It codes for CASSRPSGSNQDNEQFF.

This rearrangement joins TRBV19 to TRBJ2-1; D unresolved. This CDR3 comprises 13 residues. V was pared by 5 bases and J by 5 bases, with 10 bases between. The germline V gene has CDR1 LNHDA and CDR2 SQIVND (reference sequence). CDR3: CASSVGSNNEQFF. The CDR3 nucleotides read TGTGCCAGTAGTGTCGGGTCCAACAATGAGCAGTTCTTC.